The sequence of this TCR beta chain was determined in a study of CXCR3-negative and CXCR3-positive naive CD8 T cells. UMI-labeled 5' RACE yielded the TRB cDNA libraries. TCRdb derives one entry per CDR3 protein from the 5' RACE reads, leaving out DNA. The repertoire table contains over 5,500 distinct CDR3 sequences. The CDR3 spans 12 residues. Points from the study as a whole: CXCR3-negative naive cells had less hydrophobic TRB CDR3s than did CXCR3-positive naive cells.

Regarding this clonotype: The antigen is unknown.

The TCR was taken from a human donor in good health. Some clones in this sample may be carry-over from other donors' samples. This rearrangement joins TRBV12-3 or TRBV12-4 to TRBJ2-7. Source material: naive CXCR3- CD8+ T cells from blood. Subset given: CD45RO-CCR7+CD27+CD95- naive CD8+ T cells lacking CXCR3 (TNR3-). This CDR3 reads CVSSPSSYEQYF.